Following are 29 T cell receptor beta chains from one sample sequenced in a study of OX40 agonist ivuxolimab in advanced cancers. TCRdb's table, derived via immunoSEQ multiplex PCR, lists solely in-frame clones and lacks some. This table holds 40,000 to 45,000 clones, over 70% found once. Sequenced material: CD4+ or CD8+ T cells sorted from blood, taken in a trial of the OX40 agonist ivuxolimab. The origin of the receptors is an adult with an advanced solid tumor such as melanoma, head and neck, liver or kidney cancer.

This chain joins TRBV27 and TRBJ2-7; D unclear. This CDR3 has 13 residues. Trimming removed 5 bases at V and 5 bases at J, with 13 bases between. Germline values: CDR1 MNHEY, CDR2 SMNVEV (reference sequence). CDR3 residues: CASSPGHPNEQYF. In DNA form, the CDR3 reads TGTGCCAGCAGTCCCGGCCATCCGAACGAGCAGTACTTC.

This sequence joins TRBV10-3 and TRBJ1-5; D is possibly TRBD1 (5 bases). The CDR3 is made up of 14 amino acids. The germline CDR1 and CDR2 sequences are ENHRY and SYGVKD. V shed 6 bases and J shed 9 bases, with 18 bases lying between them. For the CDR3, the DNA is TGTGCCATCAGGGGCGACAGTGGGCGAGGGCCCCAGCATTTT. Protein product: CAIRGDSGRGPQHF.

The chain couples TRBV4-3 to TRBJ1-6; TRBD1 agrees at 7 bases. CDR1 and CDR2 from the germline V gene are LGHNA and YSLEER. Trimming took 3 bases from V and 9 from J; bases not matched to a gene: 8. The CDR3 consists of 15 residues. CDR3 bases: TGCGCCAGCAGCCAGCATTCAGGGGGTAGTTCACCCCTCCACTTT. Its protein product is CASSQHSGGSSPLHF.

The V gene is TRBV10-3, the J gene TRBJ2-1; TRBD1 aligns across 7 bases. Germline V gene data show CDR1 as ENHRY and CDR2 as SYGVKD. There are 14 residues in the CDR3. With 8 bases clipped from V and 4 bases from J, the junction kept 8 bases outside the gene matches. CDR3 coding DNA: TGTGCCATCGGTGGGACAGAGATGTACAATGAGCAGTTCTTC. This codes for CAIGGTEMYNEQFF.

The chain recombines TRBV5-1 with TRBJ1-2; a possible D gene is TRBD1 (6 bases). Per germline, CDR1 SGHRS and CDR2 YFSETQ. Trimming stripped 0 bases from V and 5 bases from J, with 14 bases between. The CDR3 is 15 amino acids. In DNA, the CDR3 is TGCGCCAGCAGCTTGGGCCCAGGGGCCCCTTATGGCTACACCTTC. It encodes CASSLGPGAPYGYTF.

The chain uses TRBV27 and TRBJ2-7; the D gene could be TRBD1 or TRBD2 (5 bases each). Germline lookup yields CDR1 MNHEY and CDR2 SMNVEV (reference sequence). The CDR3 sequence is 14 residues long. V lost 3 bases, J lost 5 bases, and 14 bases lay in between. The CDR3 reads CASSLRGPRNEQYF. CDR3 sequence (DNA): TGTGCCAGCAGTTTGAGGGGCCCTAGGAACGAGCAGTACTTC.

This chain uses TRBV27 with TRBJ2-5, with D perhaps matching TRBD1 (6 bases). Germline V gene lookup returns CDR1 MNHEY and CDR2 SMNVEV (reference sequence). Trimming stripped 0 bases from V and 2 bases from J, with 10 bases between. The CDR3 contains 15 residues. CDR3 nucleotide sequence: TGTGCCAGCAGTTTATCGTGGACAGCTCAAGAGACCCAGTACTTC. This translates into CASSLSWTAQETQYF.

This clone was counted between two and nine times. The rearrangement joins TRBV5-1 to TRBJ2-3; tentatively, D is TRBD1 (7 bases). CDR3 length equals 18 residues. Looked up from germline, CDR1 is SGHRS and CDR2 is YFSETQ. Trimming removed 2 bases from V and 4 bases from J, with 23 bases in between. The CDR3 DNA follows: TGCGCCAGCAGCTTCCTTTACCTTAGCGGCCAGGGGGCAGATACGCAGTATTTT. Amino acid sequence: CASSFLYLSGQGADTQYF.

By share, this clone ranks as medium-sized (0.01 to 0.1%). This chain uses TRBV6-5 with TRBJ1-2; the D gene is possibly TRBD1 (5 bases). Per germline, CDR1 MNHEY and CDR2 SVGAGI. The CDR3 contains 14 residues. Trimming shortened V by 6 bases and J by 5 bases, and 16 bases separated the two germline ends. The CDR3 DNA is TGTGCCAGCAGGGTCGATCAGGGATCGTATGGCTACACCTTC. It specifies CASRVDQGSYGYTF.

V gene TRBV19 combines with J gene TRBJ1-1, with 7 bases fitting TRBD1. With 5 bases clipped from V and 1 base from J, the junction kept 1 base outside the gene matches. CDR3 size: 13 residues. Per germline, CDR1 LNHDA and CDR2 SQIVND (reference sequence). The CDR3 sequence: CASSDRENTEAFF. For the CDR3, the DNA is TGTGCCAGTAGTGACAGGGAGAACACTGAAGCTTTCTTT.

The V and J genes are TRBV9 and TRBJ2-2, with TRBD2 matching 11 bases. V was clipped by 0 bases and J by 5 bases; unmatched bases: 12. Looked up from germline, CDR1 is SGDLS and CDR2 is YYNGEE. The CDR3 loop spans 19 amino acids. The DNA of the CDR3 is TGTGCCAGCAGCGTAGCCCCCTCTCCGGGACTAGCGGATACCGGGGAGCTGTTTTTT. Translated, it gives CASSVAPSPGLADTGELFF.

V and J are TRBV5-6 and TRBJ2-5, with no clear D. The J call could be wrong; TRBJ2-7 is a better fit for the DNA end. Germline values: CDR1 SGHDT, CDR2 YYEEEE. This CDR3 is built from 17 residues. CDR3 bases: TGTGCCAGCAGCTTAGGTGGGTTTTGGCAGCAAACCTACGAGCAGTACTTC. It yields the protein CASSLGGFWQQTYEQYF.

V and J are TRBV5-6 and TRBJ2-2; D not certain. From germline, CDR1 is SGHDT and CDR2 YYEEEE. The CDR3 consists of 13 residues. V was pared by 0 bases and J by 5 bases, with 5 bases between. CDR3 bases: TGTGCCAGCAGCTTGGCCGGGACCGGGGAGCTGTTTTTT. Protein: CASSLAGTGELFF.

This chain links TRBV4-1 with TRBJ1-1; the D is unclear. CDR1 is MGHRA, CDR2 YSYEKL, per germline. The CDR3 consists of 14 residues. V was pared by 3 bases and J by 4 bases, with 12 bases between. CDR3 region: CASSHLEGGTEAFF. The DNA of the CDR3 is TGCGCCAGCAGCCATCTCGAGGGAGGCACTGAAGCTTTCTTT.

The CDR3 loop is CASSGGTGSGANVLTF. The CDR3 nucleotides read TGTGCCAGCAGTGGGGGGACAGGGTCTGGGGCCAACGTCCTGACTTTC. This chain uses TRBV6-1 with TRBJ2-6, with 9 bases matching TRBD1. This CDR3 region has 16 residues. Germline assignment: CDR1 MNHNS and CDR2 SASEGT. V gave up 4 bases and J gave up 1 base; unmatched junction bases: 2.

V usage is TRBV19 and J usage is TRBJ1-2; D is uncertain. The CDR3 is made up of 13 amino acids. The germline V and J ends were trimmed by 2 bases and 7 bases, with 11 bases remaining between them. Looked up from germline, CDR1 is LNHDA and CDR2 is SQIVND (reference sequence). Written as DNA, the CDR3 is TGTGCCAGTAGTATACGCTCTACCGGTGGCTACACCTTC. Translation gives CASSIRSTGGYTF.

The rearrangement links TRBV30 to TRBJ2-1; D perhaps matches TRBD2 (6 bases). The CDR3 runs to 14 residues. V was cut by 2 bases and J by 7 bases, with 15 bases left in between. Per germline, CDR1 GTSNPN and CDR2 SVGIG (reference sequence). Here the CDR3 DNA reads TGTGCCTGGAGTACCGGGAGCCTCAATAATGAGCAGTTCTTC. Protein sequence: CAWSTGSLNNEQFF.

The rearrangement joins TRBV6-6 to TRBJ1-5, with 9 bases that match TRBD1. This CDR3 spans 15 amino acids. The trim removed 5 bases at V and 6 bases at J, leaving 8 bases unmatched. Germline V gene sequence: CDR1 MNHNY, CDR2 SVGAGI (reference sequence). The CDR3 DNA sequence: TGTGCCAGCAGTCGGGGGGGACAGGGAGGTCAGCCCCAGCATTTT. Amino acids: CASSRGGQGGQPQHF.

The V and J genes are TRBV27 and TRBJ1-4; TRBD1 might be the D (5 bases). The germline gives CDR1 MNHEY, CDR2 SMNVEV (reference sequence). Trimming removed 2 bases from V and 3 bases from J, with 7 bases in between. This CDR3 region has 14 residues. The DNA of the CDR3 is TGTGCCAGCAGTTTAAGGGGTTCTAATGAAAAACTGTTTTTT. Translated: CASSLRGSNEKLFF.

This chain connects TRBV6-6 to TRBJ2-3, with 7 bases identical to TRBD2. V shed 6 bases and J 1 base; nucleotides not matched to a gene: 4. The germline V gene has CDR1 MNHNY and CDR2 SVGAGI (reference sequence). CDR3 length: 14 residues. The DNA for the CDR3 is TGTGCCAGCAGGGCGGGAGCTGGCACAGATACGCAGTATTTT. Translating gives CASRAGAGTDTQYF.

This chain links TRBV5-1 with TRBJ2-5; 11 bases fit TRBD2. Per the germline V gene, CDR1 is SGHRS and CDR2 is YFSETQ. The CDR3 has 16 residues. V gave up 4 bases and J gave up 1 base; unmatched junction bases: 6. This CDR3 is CASSVAGLAVQETQYF. CDR3 DNA sequence: TGCGCCAGCAGCGTCGCGGGACTAGCGGTCCAAGAGACCCAGTACTTC.

CDR3 DNA: TGTGCCAGCAGCTGGGACAGACGAGAGCAGTTCTTC. Translating it yields CASSWDRREQFF. The V call is TRBV7-2, the J call TRBJ2-1; 7 nucleotides line up with TRBD1. The CDR3 is made up of 12 amino acids. The germline gives CDR1 SGHTA, CDR2 FQGNSA. The V segment lost 4 bases and the J segment 10 bases; nucleotides outside the gene matches: 4.

This clone appeared once. The chain has TRBV4-1 and TRBJ1-5; TRBD1 is a possible D gene (6 bases). This CDR3 is 15 amino acids long. Trimming pared 0 bases from V and 11 bases from J, leaving 17 bases between. From germline, CDR1 is MGHRA and CDR2 YSYEKL. Written as DNA, the CDR3 is TGCGCCAGCAGCCAAGACTGGGGGGGGGCGTCTACCCAGCATTTT. As protein: CASSQDWGGASTQHF.

The J gene is TRBJ1-2, the V gene TRBV6-5; D unresolved. Per the germline V gene, CDR1 is MNHEY and CDR2 is SVGAGI. This CDR3 region has 13 residues. V lost 3 bases and J 0 bases, leaving 5 bases between the germline ends. CDR3 amino acids: CASSYNANYGYTF. The CDR3 DNA is TGTGCCAGCAGTTATAATGCTAACTATGGCTACACCTTC.

The chain uses TRBV14 and TRBJ1-1, with a possible D match to TRBD1 (5 bases). The germline CDR1 and CDR2 sequences are SGHDN and FVKESK. The V gene lost 1 base and the J gene lost 5 bases, with 14 bases spanning the gap. The CDR3 runs to 15 residues. The CDR3, as DNA: TGTGCCAGCAGCCAAGTAAGGCAGGGAGCGACTGAAGCTTTCTTT. Its translation is CASSQVRQGATEAFF.

The chain carries TRBV6-1 and TRBJ2-2; perhaps TRBD2 as D (5 bases). CDR3 length: 13 residues. The germline V and J ends were trimmed by 11 bases and 1 base, with 11 bases remaining between them. Germline loops: CDR1 MNHNS, CDR2 SASEGT. DNA for the CDR3: TGTGCCTCGACTCGGGAGAACACCGGGGAGCTGTTTTTT. This sequence encodes CASTRENTGELFF.

V usage is TRBV11-3 and J usage is TRBJ1-1; 7 bases agree with TRBD1. Trimming took 5 bases from V and 6 from J; bases not matched to a gene: 3. The CDR3 spans 12 residues. Germline V gives CDR1 SGHNT, CDR2 YENEEA. The CDR3 coding sequence is TGTGCCAGCAGCACTACAGGGGCTGAAGCTTTCTTT. It yields the protein CASSTTGAEAFF.

The rearrangement joins TRBV30 to TRBJ1-2, with 7 bases aligning to TRBD1. Germline V gene data show CDR1 as GTSNPN and CDR2 as SVGIG (reference sequence). V was pared by 3 bases and J by 0 bases, with 7 bases of the junction left unmatched. This CDR3 region has 15 residues. The CDR3 DNA follows: TGTGCCTGGAGCCCACCGGGACAGACTAACTATGGCTACACCTTC. As protein: CAWSPPGQTNYGYTF.

V usage is TRBV5-1 and J usage is TRBJ1-4, with a weak D call TRBD1 (6 bases). The CDR3 contains 15 residues. Germline CDR1 is SGHRS and CDR2 is YFSETQ. V was shortened by 0 bases and J by 7 bases, with 13 bases between the two germline ends. The CDR3 DNA is TGCGCCAGCAGCTTGGCGGGGGGGCCGGGTGAAAAACTGTTTTTT. Protein sequence: CASSLAGGPGEKLFF.